Listed below are T cell receptor beta chains from one sample, sequenced in a study of beta chain features in type 1 diabetes. The repertoire was sequenced with immunoSEQ multiplex PCR; TCRdb's copy has only in-frame clones and lacks some. The table has some 270,000 clones, 13% to 15% seen once. The sequenced material came from naive CD4+ T cells from blood. The source is a woman between 35 and 50 years old in good health. Each CDR3 is given with its conserved first and last residue. Each record gives: V gene, D gene, J gene, clone size, CDR3 protein, CDR3 DNA. The D gene is left open where the match is weak. Clone size is given for some rows only: seen once, a few or many times, or a class if the clone is expanded.

>TRBV7-2|TRBD2|TRBJ2-1|.
CASSLTGGAGHEQFF
TGTGCCAGCAGCTTAACGGGGGGGGCCGGCCATGAGCAGTTCTTC
>TRBV7-2|.|TRBJ2-2|.
CASSLIRDTGELFF
TGTGCCAGCAGCTTGATACGAGACACCGGGGAGCTGTTTTTT
>TRBV29-1|TRBD2|TRBJ2-3|.
CSVAGSGGTTDTQYF
TGCAGCGTTGCCGGTAGCGGGGGCACCACAGATACGCAGTATTTT
>TRBV29-1|TRBD1|TRBJ2-5|few
CSVEVRSGTVQETQYF
TGCAGCGTTGAAGTACGGTCCGGGACAGTACAAGAGACCCAGTACTTC
>TRBV5-1|TRBD2|TRBJ2-1|.
CASSSGLASYNEQFF
TGCGCCAGCAGCAGTGGACTAGCATCTTACAATGAGCAGTTCTTC
>TRBV18|.|TRBJ2-2|few
CASSPFEGAPGELFF
TGTGCCAGCTCACCGTTCGAGGGCGCACCCGGGGAGCTGTTTTTT
>TRBV5-1|.|TRBJ2-3|.
CASSLATASSTDTQYF
TGCGCCAGCAGCTTGGCGACAGCTTCTAGCACAGATACGCAGTATTTT
>TRBV6-1|.|TRBJ1-4|few
CASSEPATNEKLFF
TGTGCCAGCAGTGAGCCGGCAACTAATGAAAAACTGTTTTTT
>TRBV5-6|.|TRBJ1-2|.
CASSLEQIYGYTF
TGTGCCAGCAGCTTGGAACAGATCTATGGCTACACCTTC
>TRBV7-6|.|TRBJ2-7|few
CASSQGQLPYEQYF
TGTGCCAGCAGCCAGGGACAACTTCCGTACGAGCAGTACTTC
>TRBV5-6|TRBD1|TRBJ2-3|few
CASSFETGTSDTQYF
TGTGCCAGCAGCTTCGAGACAGGGACCTCAGATACGCAGTATTTT
>TRBV5-6|TRBD1|TRBJ1-1|few
CASSWGDRASTEAFF
TGTGCCAGCAGCTGGGGGGACAGGGCAAGCACTGAAGCTTTCTTT
>TRBV9|.|TRBJ2-2|few
CASSPSSGTRTGELFF
TGTGCCAGCAGCCCGTCAAGTGGGACTCGGACCGGGGAGCTGTTTTTT
>TRBV2|TRBD1|TRBJ2-7|.
CASTFDRVSYEQYF
TGTGCCAGCACCTTTGACAGGGTCTCCTACGAGCAGTACTTC
>TRBV5-4|TRBD1|TRBJ2-1|.
CASSSYRGDNEQFF
TGTGCCAGCAGCTCGTACAGGGGTGACAATGAGCAGTTCTTC
>TRBV5-1|.|TRBJ2-5|few
CASSLSRWETQYF
TGCGCCAGCAGCTTGAGCCGATGGGAGACCCAGTACTTC
>TRBV6-1|.|TRBJ1-2|few
CASTGGYGYTF
TGTGCCAGCACCGGGGGATATGGCTACACCTTC
>TRBV5-1|TRBD2|TRBJ2-3|.
CASSLGLVGGDTQYF
TGCGCCAGCAGCTTGGGACTAGTGGGAGGGGATACGCAGTATTTT
>TRBV18|.|TRBJ1-1|few
CASSPGRNTEAFF
TGTGCCAGCTCACCAGGCCGGAACACTGAAGCTTTCTTT
>TRBV5-1|TRBD1|TRBJ1-3|.
CASSSPGQGRNTIYF
TGCGCCAGCAGCTCCCCCGGACAGGGAAGGAACACCATATATTTT
>TRBV6-5|.|TRBJ2-5|few
CASSYYAKYQETQYF
TGTGCCAGCAGTTACTACGCGAAGTACCAAGAGACCCAGTACTTC
>TRBV18|.|TRBJ2-3|few
CASSPYPLTDTQYF
TGTGCCAGCTCACCATATCCCCTAACAGATACGCAGTATTTT
>TRBV5-1|.|TRBJ1-6|.
CASSGAGGRTSPLHF
TGCGCCAGCAGTGGGGCTGGGGGGAGGACCTCACCCCTCCACTTT
>TRBV7-2|TRBD2|TRBJ2-5|.
CASSLAFGGGKTQYF
TGTGCCAGCAGCTTAGCGTTCGGGGGGGGTAAGACCCAGTACTTC
>TRBV6-5|TRBD2|TRBJ2-1|few
CASSTVAGGLNEQFF
TGTGCCAGCAGTACGGTAGCGGGGGGGCTCAATGAGCAGTTCTTC
>TRBV18|.|TRBJ1-5|.
CASSPSGGNQPQHF
TGTGCCAGCTCTCCCTCAGGGGGCAATCAGCCCCAGCATTTT
>TRBV2|.|TRBJ1-5|.
CASEGKQGASRPQHF
TGTGCCAGCGAGGGTAAACAGGGCGCATCGAGGCCCCAGCATTTT
>TRBV5-1|TRBD1|TRBJ2-4|few
CASSPGTASTLAKNIQYF
TGCGCCAGCAGCCCCGGGACAGCTAGTACCCTAGCCAAAAACATTCAGTACTTC
>TRBV7-9|.|TRBJ2-1|.
CASSLVSANEQFF
TGTGCCAGCAGCTTAGTTTCAGCGAATGAGCAGTTCTTC